This record looks at one T cell receptor beta chain sequence and its context. The repertoire was sequenced with immunoSEQ multiplex PCR; TCRdb's copy has only in-frame clones and lacks some. The sample has 130,000 to 150,000 clones, 89% seen once. The sample belongs to a study of cytomegalovirus exposure and HLA in healthy donors. The V gene lost 2 bases and the J gene lost 8 bases, with 12 bases spanning the gap. The CDR3 is 13 amino acids. Per germline, CDR1 GTSNPN and CDR2 SVGIG (reference sequence). The TCR sequence derives from a woman aged 18-29 years in good health and CMV-seropositive. The specimen sequenced was PBMCs. J is TRBJ1-4 and V is TRBV30; possible D gene TRBD1, 5 bases. The CDR3 reads CAWSMGLGEKLFF. The CDR3 DNA is TGTGCCTGGAGTATGGGGCTTGGCGAAAAACTGTTTTTT.